This TCR beta chain appears in the sequencing data of a study of cytomegalovirus exposure and HLA in healthy donors. Points on this clone: Antigen specificity is unknown.

Study-level findings and limits: A later analysis reportedly found that, within productive TCRs, an Asian-associated ancestry cluster had fewer N-insertions than the mean observed across the roughly 670 donors. When analyzed later, a missense DCLRE1C variant was found to be linked to TCR beta V- and J-gene trimming. Associated with HLA alleles at 0.05 false discovery rate in a later analysis were around 15,000 TCR beta sequences. Some TCR beta chains (about 180 of them) were listed as cytomegalovirus-associated.

Vbeta (60) and Jbeta (13) primers were used in the PCR. Libraries were prepared by immunoSEQ multiplex PCR; TCRdb keeps only in-frame clonotypes and omits some of them. The sample yields fewer than 250,000 clones, about 69% seen once. V trimming: 0 bases; J trimming: 5 bases; junction bases outside the gene matches: 4. Germline CDR1 reads KGHSH; CDR2 reads LQKENI. CDR3 size: 14 residues. Sequenced material: PBMCs. This chain links TRBV18 with TRBJ2-7; 7 bases line up with TRBD1. This TCR was sampled from a man aged 25 to 45 in good health and CMV-seropositive. The CDR3 DNA reads as TGTGCCAGCTCACCACCAGGGGGCCAGAACGAGCAGTACTTC. It codes for CASSPPGGQNEQYF.